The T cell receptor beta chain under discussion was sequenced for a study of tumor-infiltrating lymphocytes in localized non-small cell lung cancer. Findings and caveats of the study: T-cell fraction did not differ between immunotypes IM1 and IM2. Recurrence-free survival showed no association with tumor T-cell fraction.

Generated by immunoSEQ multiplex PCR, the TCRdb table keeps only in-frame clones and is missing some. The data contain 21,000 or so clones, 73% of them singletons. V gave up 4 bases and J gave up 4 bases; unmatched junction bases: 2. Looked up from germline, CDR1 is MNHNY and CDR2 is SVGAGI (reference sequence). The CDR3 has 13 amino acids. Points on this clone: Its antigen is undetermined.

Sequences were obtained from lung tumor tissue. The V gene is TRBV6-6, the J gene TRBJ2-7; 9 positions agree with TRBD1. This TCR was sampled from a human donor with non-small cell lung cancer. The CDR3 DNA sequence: TGTGCCAGCAGTTGGGGACAGGGTTACGAGCAGTACTTC. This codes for CASSWGQGYEQYF.